This TCR beta chain was sequenced in a study of intratumoral heterogeneity in liver cancer. About the study as a whole: Across the full approximately 15-patient cohort, most patients were male and a median age of approximately 63 years was recorded. Of the 70 or so multiregional samples collected from around 15 HCC patients in the overall cohort, roughly 52 were tumoral regions and about 20 were adjacent nontumoral regions. The study combined RNA-seq, DNA sequencing, TCR-seq and SNP array data from multiple regions of hepatocellular carcinoma specimens to study intratumor heterogeneity. General conclusions and limits of the study: The authors acknowledged a relatively low patient number and under-sampled tumor-infiltrating lymphocyte representation as limitations.

Measured from the cysteine to the phenylalanine, the CDR3 is 17 residues long. The sequence is cut down to CDR3 DNA, 51 bases in frame from base 1. Trimming accounts for 4 bases at V and 9 bases at J, while the number of junction bases matched to no gene is 14. Based on the germline V gene, the CDR1 and CDR2 sequences are MDHEN and SYDVKM. TCR beta chain CDR3 regions were sequenced from genomic DNA using the immunoSEQ assay. Rearranged VDJ segments were amplified with primers that anneal to V and J segments. The paper's data handling went like this. The ImmunoSeq Analyzer software was used to compute clonality and richness metrics. Fisher's exact test, supplemented by a beta-binomial method for added stringency, was applied to identify differentially abundant clones between regions. The table comes from immuneACCESS by way of TCRdb, which keeps in-frame sequences with V and J called. Part of the clones is missing from these tables; in studies checked, under half for an unresolved V gene and the rest for unknown reasons. V, J and clone size reflect that table, while D and trimming were determined from the DNA. In all, the sample holds some 20,000 clones, and over 60% of those were seen once. In total, the top ten clones hold about a sixth of the sample.

Early-stage hepatocellular carcinoma was present in all patients, and no therapy was administered to any patient before surgical resection. The sampled areas showed no macroscopic signs of necrosis or hemorrhage. TCR sequencing (ImmunoSeq) was performed on multiple regions from two patients. Each frozen resection tissue sample was taken at least 1 cm away from every other sample. The N label marked samples taken from nontumoral liver tissue adjacent to the tumor. Genomic DNA was isolated from bulk tissue with the DNeasy blood and tissue kit. With regard to this clone: Its specific antigen is unknown. One base away there is no much larger clone; base qualities are not given.

This sequence originates from a woman in her 70s with hepatocellular carcinoma. Specimen: tumor-adjacent normal tissue, collected before any cancer treatment. The rearranged segments are TRBV28 and TRBJ2-3; TRBD2 fits 12 bases in the junction. The nucleotide sequence is TGTGCCAGCAGTTCCCGACTAGCGGGAGACGGATTGGAAACGCAGTATTTT. This gives the protein CASSSRLAGDGLETQYF.